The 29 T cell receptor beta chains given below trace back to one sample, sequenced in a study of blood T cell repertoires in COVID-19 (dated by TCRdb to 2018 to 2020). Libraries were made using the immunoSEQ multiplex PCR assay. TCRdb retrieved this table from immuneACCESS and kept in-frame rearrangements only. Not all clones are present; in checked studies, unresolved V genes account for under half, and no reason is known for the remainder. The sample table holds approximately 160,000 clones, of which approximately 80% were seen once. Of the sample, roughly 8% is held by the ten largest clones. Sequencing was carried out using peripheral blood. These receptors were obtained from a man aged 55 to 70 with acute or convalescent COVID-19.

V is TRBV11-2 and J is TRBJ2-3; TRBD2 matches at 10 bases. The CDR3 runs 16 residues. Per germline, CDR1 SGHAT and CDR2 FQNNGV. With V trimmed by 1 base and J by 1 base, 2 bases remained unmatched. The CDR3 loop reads CASSLGTSGGTDTQYF. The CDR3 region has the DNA TGTGCCAGCAGCTTAGGGACTAGCGGTGGCACAGATACGCAGTATTTT.

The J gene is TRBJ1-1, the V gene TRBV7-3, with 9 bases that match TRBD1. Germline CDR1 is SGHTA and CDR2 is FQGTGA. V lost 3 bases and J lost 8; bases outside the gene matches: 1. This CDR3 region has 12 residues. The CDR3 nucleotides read TGTGCCAGCAGCTTTGACAGGGGGGAAGCTTTCTTT. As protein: CASSFDRGEAFF.

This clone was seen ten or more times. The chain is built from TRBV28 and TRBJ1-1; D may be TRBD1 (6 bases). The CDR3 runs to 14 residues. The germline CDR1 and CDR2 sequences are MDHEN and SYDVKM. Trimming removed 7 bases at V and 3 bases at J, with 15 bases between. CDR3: CASTWGGRDTEAFF. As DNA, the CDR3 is TGTGCCAGCACCTGGGGGGGGCGGGACACTGAAGCTTTCTTT.

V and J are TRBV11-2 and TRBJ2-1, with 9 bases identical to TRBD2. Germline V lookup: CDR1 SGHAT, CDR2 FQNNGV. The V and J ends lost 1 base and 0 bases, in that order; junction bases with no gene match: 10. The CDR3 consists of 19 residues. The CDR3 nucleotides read TGTGCCAGCAGCTTAGGGGGAGCGGGGGGTCGTTCCTCCTACAATGAGCAGTTCTTC. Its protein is CASSLGGAGGRSSYNEQFF. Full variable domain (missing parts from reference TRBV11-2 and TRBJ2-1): EAGVAQSPRYKIIEKRQSVAFWCNPISGHATLYWYQQILGQGPKLLIQFQNNGVVDDSQLPKDRFSAERLKGVDSTLKIQPAKLEDSAVYLCASSLGGAGGRSSYNEQFFGPGTRLTVL.

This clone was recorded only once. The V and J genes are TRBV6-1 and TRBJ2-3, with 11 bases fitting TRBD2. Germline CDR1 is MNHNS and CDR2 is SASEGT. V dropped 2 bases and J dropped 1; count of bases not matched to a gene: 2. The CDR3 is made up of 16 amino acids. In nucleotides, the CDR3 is TGTGCCAGCAGTGAAACTAGCGGGGGAGGCACAGATACGCAGTATTTT. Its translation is CASSETSGGGTDTQYF.

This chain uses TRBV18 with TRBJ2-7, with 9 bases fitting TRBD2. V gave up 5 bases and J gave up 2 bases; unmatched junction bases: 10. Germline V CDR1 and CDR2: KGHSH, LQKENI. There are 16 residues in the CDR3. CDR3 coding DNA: TGTGCCAGCTCAACGGGAATAGCGGGGGCCACCTACGAGCAGTACTTC. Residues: CASSTGIAGATYEQYF.

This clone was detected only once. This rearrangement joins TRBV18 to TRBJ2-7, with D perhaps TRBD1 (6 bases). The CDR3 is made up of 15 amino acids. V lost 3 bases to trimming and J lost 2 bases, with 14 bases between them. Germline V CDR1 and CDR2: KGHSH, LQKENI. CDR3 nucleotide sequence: TGTGCCAGCTCACCTTTTTCAGGGGACACCTACGAGCAGTACTTC. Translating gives CASSPFSGDTYEQYF.

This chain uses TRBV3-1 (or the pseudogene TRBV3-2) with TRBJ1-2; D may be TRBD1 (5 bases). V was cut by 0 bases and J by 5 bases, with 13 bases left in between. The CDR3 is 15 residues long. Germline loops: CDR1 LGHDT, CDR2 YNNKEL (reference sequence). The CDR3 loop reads CASSQDAAGKYGYTF. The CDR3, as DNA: TGTGCCAGCAGCCAAGACGCCGCAGGGAAATATGGCTACACCTTC.

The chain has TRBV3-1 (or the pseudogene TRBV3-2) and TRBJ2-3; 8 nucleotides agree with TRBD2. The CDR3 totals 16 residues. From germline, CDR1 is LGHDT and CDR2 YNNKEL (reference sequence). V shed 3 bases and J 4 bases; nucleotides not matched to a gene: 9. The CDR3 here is CASSQQVGGAADTQYF. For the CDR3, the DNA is TGTGCCAGCAGCCAGCAGGTCGGGGGGGCCGCAGATACGCAGTATTTT.

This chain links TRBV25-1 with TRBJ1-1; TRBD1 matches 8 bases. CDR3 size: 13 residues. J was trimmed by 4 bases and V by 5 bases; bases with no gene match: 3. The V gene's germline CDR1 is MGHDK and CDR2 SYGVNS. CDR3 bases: TGTGCCAGCAGTAAGACAGGGGTCACTGAAGCTTTCTTT. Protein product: CASSKTGVTEAFF.

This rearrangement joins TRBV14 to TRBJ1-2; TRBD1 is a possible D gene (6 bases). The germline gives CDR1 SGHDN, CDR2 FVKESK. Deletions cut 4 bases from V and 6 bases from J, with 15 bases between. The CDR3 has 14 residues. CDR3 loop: CASSPPGGAHGYTF. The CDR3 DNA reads TGTGCCAGCAGCCCCCCGGGGGGGGCTCATGGCTACACCTTC.

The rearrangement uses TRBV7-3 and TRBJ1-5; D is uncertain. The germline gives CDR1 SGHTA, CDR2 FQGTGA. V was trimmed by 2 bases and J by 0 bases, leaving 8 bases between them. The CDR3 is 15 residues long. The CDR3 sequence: CASSLSGNSNQPQHF. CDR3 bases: TGTGCCAGCAGCTTATCCGGGAATAGCAATCAGCCCCAGCATTTT. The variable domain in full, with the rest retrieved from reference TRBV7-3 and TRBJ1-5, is GAGVSQTPSNKVTEKGKYVELRCDPISGHTALYWYRQSLGQGPEFLIYFQGTGAADDSGLPNDRFFAVRPEGSVSTLKIQRTERGDSAVYLCASSLSGNSNQPQHFGDGTRLSIL.

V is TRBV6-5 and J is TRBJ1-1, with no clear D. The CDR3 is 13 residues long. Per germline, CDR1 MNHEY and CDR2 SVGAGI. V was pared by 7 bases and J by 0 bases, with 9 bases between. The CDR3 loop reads CASISQMNTEAFF. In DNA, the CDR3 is TGTGCCAGCATATCACAGATGAACACTGAAGCTTTCTTT.

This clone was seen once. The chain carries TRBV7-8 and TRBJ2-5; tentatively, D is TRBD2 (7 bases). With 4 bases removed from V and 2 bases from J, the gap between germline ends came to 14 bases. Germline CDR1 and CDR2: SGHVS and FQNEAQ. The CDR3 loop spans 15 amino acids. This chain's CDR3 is CASSSGGRLQETQYF. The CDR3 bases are TGTGCCAGCAGCTCGGGGGGCAGACTTCAAGAGACCCAGTACTTC.

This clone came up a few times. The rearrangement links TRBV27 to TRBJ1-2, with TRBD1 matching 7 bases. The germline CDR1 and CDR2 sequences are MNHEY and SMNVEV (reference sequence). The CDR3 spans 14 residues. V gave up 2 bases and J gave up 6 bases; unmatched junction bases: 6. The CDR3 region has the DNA TGTGCCAGCAGTTTAAGCGCAGGGGGAGATGGCTACACCTTC. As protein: CASSLSAGGDGYTF.

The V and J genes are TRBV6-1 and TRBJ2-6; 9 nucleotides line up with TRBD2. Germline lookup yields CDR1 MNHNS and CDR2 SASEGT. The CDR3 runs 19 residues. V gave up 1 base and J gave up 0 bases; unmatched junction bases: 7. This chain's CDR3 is CASSEVLAGALSGANVLTF. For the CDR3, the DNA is TGTGCCAGCAGTGAAGTTTTAGCGGGGGCGCTCTCTGGGGCCAACGTCCTGACTTTC.

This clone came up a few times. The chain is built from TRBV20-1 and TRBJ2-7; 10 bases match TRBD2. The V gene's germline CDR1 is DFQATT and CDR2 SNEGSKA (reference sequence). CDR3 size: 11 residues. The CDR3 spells CSSGGSYEQYF. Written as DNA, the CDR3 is TGCTCTAGCGGGGGCTCCTACGAGCAGTACTTC.

This CDR3 reads CASSQGGLAVITGELFF. The CDR3 region has the DNA TGTGCCAGCAGCCAAGGGGGACTAGCGGTTATCACCGGGGAGCTGTTTTTT. The V and J genes are TRBV7-2 and TRBJ2-2; 11 bases align to TRBD2. V trimming: 5 bases; J trimming: 4 bases; junction bases outside the gene matches: 9. Germline-derived CDR1 and CDR2 are SGHTA and FQGNSA. The CDR3 loop spans 17 amino acids.

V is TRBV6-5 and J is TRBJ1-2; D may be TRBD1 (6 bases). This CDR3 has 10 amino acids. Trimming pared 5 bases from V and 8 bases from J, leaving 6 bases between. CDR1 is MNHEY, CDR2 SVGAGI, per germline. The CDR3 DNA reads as TGTGCCAGCAGTACAGGGGGCTACACCTTC. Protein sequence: CASSTGGYTF.

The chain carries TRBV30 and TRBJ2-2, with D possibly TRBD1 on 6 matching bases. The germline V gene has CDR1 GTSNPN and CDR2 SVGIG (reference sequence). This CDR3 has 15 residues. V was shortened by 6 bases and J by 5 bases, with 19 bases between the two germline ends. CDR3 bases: TGTGCCTGTGAGGACAGACCTTTGGGGACCGGGGAGCTGTTTTTT. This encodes CACEDRPLGTGELFF. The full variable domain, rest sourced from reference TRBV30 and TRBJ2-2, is SQTIHQWPATLVQPVGSPLSLECTVEGTSNPNLYWYRQAAGRGLQLLFYSVGIGQISSEVPQNLSASRPQDRQFILSSKKLLLSDSGFYLCACEDRPLGTGELFFGEGSRLTVL.

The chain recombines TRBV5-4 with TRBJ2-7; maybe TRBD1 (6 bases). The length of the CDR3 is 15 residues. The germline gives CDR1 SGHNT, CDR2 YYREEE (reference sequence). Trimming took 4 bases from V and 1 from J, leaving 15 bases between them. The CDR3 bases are TGTGCCAGCAGCGTTGAGGGGGTAAGGTCCTACGAGCAGTACTTC. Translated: CASSVEGVRSYEQYF. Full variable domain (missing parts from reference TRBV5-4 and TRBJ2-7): ETGVTQSPTHLIKTRGQQVTLRCSSQSGHNTVSWYQQALGQGPQFIFQYYREEENGRGNFPPRFSGLQFPNYSSELNVNALELDDSALYLCASSVEGVRSYEQYFGPGTRLTVT.

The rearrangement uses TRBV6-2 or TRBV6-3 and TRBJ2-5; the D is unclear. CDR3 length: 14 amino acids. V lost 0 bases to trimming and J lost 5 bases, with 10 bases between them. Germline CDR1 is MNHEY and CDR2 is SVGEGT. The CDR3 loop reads CASSYSIERETQYF. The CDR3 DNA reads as TGTGCCAGCAGTTACTCGATAGAACGGGAGACCCAGTACTTC.

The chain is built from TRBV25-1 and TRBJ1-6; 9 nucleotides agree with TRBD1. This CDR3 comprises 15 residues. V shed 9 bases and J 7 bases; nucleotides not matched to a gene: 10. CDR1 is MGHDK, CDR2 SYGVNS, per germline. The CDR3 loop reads CASMWGQGTNSPLHF. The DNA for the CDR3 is TGTGCCAGTATGTGGGGACAGGGAACCAATTCACCCCTCCACTTT.

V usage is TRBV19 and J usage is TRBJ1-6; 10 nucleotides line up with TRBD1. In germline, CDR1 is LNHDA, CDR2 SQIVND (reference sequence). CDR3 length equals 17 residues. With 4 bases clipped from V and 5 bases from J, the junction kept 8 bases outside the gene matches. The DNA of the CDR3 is TGTGCCAGTAGTACCGGGACAGGGGTACGCCATAATTCACCCCTCCACTTT. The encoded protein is CASSTGTGVRHNSPLHF.

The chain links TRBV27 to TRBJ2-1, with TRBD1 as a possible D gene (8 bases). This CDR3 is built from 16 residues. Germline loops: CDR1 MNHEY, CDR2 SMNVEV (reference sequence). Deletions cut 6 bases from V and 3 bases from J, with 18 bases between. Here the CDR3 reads CASSPSQGEGYNEQFF. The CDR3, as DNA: TGTGCCAGCAGCCCCTCACAGGGGGAGGGCTACAATGAGCAGTTCTTC.

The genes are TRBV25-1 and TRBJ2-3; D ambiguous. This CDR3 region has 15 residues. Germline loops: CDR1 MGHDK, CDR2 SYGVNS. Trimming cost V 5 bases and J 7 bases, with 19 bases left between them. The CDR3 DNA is TGTGCCAGCAGTCCAAGCGACGGCTACCTGCATACGCAGTATTTT. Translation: CASSPSDGYLHTQYF.

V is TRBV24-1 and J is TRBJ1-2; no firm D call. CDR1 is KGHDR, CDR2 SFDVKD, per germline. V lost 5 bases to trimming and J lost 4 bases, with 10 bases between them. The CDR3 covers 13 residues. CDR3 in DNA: TGTGCCACCAGTGGCGGGGTAGTCTATGGCTACACCTTC. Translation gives CATSGGVVYGYTF.

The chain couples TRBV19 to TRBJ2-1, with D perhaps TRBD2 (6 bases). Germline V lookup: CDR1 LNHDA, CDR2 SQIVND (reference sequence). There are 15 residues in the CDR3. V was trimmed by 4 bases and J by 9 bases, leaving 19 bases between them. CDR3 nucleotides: TGTGCCAGTAGTACTCGAACCTATCGGGGGAGTGAGCAGTTCTTC. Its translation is CASSTRTYRGSEQFF.

The CDR3 region is CASSQAGGSYGYTF. CDR3 bases: TGCGCCAGCAGCCAGGCCGGGGGTAGCTATGGCTACACCTTC. The V gene is TRBV4-1, the J gene TRBJ1-2, with a weak D call TRBD1 (5 bases). V was trimmed by 3 bases and J by 4 bases, leaving 12 bases between them. The germline V gene encodes CDR1 MGHRA and CDR2 YSYEKL. This CDR3 region has 14 residues.